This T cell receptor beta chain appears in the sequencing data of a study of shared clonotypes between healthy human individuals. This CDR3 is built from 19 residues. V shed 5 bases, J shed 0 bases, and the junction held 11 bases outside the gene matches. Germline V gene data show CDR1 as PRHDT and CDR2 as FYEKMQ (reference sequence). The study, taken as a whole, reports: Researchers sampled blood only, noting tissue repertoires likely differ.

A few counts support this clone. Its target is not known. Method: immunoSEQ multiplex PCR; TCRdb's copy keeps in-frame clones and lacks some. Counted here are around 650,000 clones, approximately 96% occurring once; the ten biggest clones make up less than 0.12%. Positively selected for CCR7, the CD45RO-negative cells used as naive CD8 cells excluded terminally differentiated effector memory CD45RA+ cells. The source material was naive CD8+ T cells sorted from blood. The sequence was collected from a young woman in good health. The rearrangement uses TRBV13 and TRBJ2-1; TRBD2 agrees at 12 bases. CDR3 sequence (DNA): TGTGCCAGCAGCGGGAGGCTAGCGGGAGGGCAAAGCTCCTACAATGAGCAGTTCTTC. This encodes CASSGRLAGGQSSYNEQFF.